The 25 T cell receptor beta chains in this list originate from one sample, sequenced in a study of blood T cells in healthy people across ages. Sample-barcoded 5' priming and a J-beta primer mix drove a second PCR of 7 to 11 cycles. TCRdb called the 5' RACE reads again in MiXCR, with one record for every CDR3 protein. The data contain 850,000 to 1,300,000 distinct CDR3 sequences, 35% to 50% of them singletons. The sample consisted of blood. The source of these receptors is a woman between 55 and 75 years old in good health.

This clonotype was observed many times. The CDR3 nucleotides read TGTGCCAGCAGCCAAGATCGGTACGAGCAGTACTTC. Its protein is CASSQDRYEQYF. The chain uses TRBV3-1 and TRBJ2-7; no definite D call. The germline gives CDR1 LGHDT, CDR2 YNNKEL (reference sequence). Trimming shortened V by 0 bases and J by 4 bases, and 4 bases separated the two germline ends. The CDR3 totals 12 residues.

This clonotype has more than one count but fewer than ten. The chain has TRBV29-1 and TRBJ2-4, with 11 positions matching TRBD2. TRBJ2-5 matches the DNA end more closely, so the J call is doubtful. CDR3 length equals 15 residues. Germline values: CDR1 SQVTM, CDR2 ANQGSEA. The CDR3, as DNA: TGCAGCGTTGAGCTAGCGGGGGGATTTCAAGAGACCCAGTACTTC. This encodes CSVELAGGFQETQYF.

J is TRBJ2-7 and V is TRBV20-1; 12 nucleotides line up with TRBD2. V lost 3 bases to trimming and J lost 7 bases; unmatched junction nucleotides: 19. Germline CDR1 reads DFQATT; CDR2 reads SNEGSKA (reference sequence). The CDR3 has 18 amino acids. The CDR3 region has the DNA TGCAGTGCTAGGCCTACTAGGACTAGCGGGGTCTCCTACAATGAGCAGTACTTC. This gives the protein CSARPTRTSGVSYNEQYF.

This clonotype was detected once. The genes are TRBV2 and TRBJ2-7; D not resolved. CDR1 and CDR2 (germline): SNHLY, FYNNEI. The V and J ends lost 1 base and 7 bases respectively, with 14 bases between them. The CDR3 runs 14 residues. CDR3 loop: CASSEVATLNEQYF. In nucleotides, the CDR3 is TGTGCCAGCAGTGAAGTGGCTACCCTCAATGAGCAGTACTTC.

The rearrangement links TRBV5-5 to TRBJ2-1, with 7 positions matching TRBD2. J was trimmed by 8 bases and V by 1 base; bases with no gene match: 9. The CDR3 totals 15 residues. The germline gives CDR1 SGHKS, CDR2 YYEKEE (reference sequence). The CDR3 loop is CASSLTAGARYEQFF. The DNA for the CDR3 is TGTGCCAGCAGCTTGACCGCGGGAGCTCGTTATGAGCAGTTCTTC.

V gene TRBV20-1 combines with J gene TRBJ2-7; TRBD2 agrees at 12 bases. CDR1 is DFQATT, CDR2 SNEGSKA, per germline (reference sequence). Trimming removed 4 bases from V and 7 bases from J; junction bases left unmatched: 8. The CDR3 extends over 14 amino acids. This CDR3 is CSAKTSGSYNEQYF. The CDR3 DNA is TGCAGTGCTAAGACTAGCGGGAGCTACAATGAGCAGTACTTC.

This clonotype appeared a few times. V and J are TRBV29-1 and TRBJ2-3, with no clear D. Per the germline V gene, CDR1 is SQVTM and CDR2 is ANQGSEA. V was shortened by 3 bases and J by 1 base, with 5 bases between the two germline ends. The CDR3 extends over 12 amino acids. The CDR3 DNA sequence: TGCAGCGTTGACGGCGGCACAGATACGCAGTATTTT. Amino acid sequence: CSVDGGTDTQYF.

This clonotype was seen only once. The V gene is TRBV20-1, the J gene TRBJ2-5, with 8 nucleotides matching TRBD1. The J call is in doubt because the DNA end fits TRBJ2-7 better. CDR1 is DFQATT, CDR2 SNEGSKA, per germline (reference sequence). The CDR3 length is 14 residues. CDR3 sequence: CSARDIGQGGEQYF. The CDR3 nucleotides are TGCAGTGCTAGAGATATAGGACAGGGTGGCGAGCAGTACTTC.

The chain carries TRBV2 and TRBJ2-3, with D possibly being TRBD1 or TRBD2 (5 bases each). The V gene's germline CDR1 is SNHLY and CDR2 FYNNEI. The CDR3 covers 15 residues. V was shortened by 2 bases and J by 5 bases, with 14 bases between the two germline ends. The CDR3 sequence is CASSETTNGGDTQYF. The CDR3 nucleotides are TGTGCCAGCAGTGAAACTACTAATGGGGGAGATACGCAGTATTTT.

This clonotype was detected only a few times. The chain links TRBV29-1 to TRBJ2-5; D possibly corresponds to TRBD1 (6 bases). CDR1 and CDR2 (germline): SQVTM, ANQGSEA. CDR3 size: 13 residues. Trimming removed 0 bases at V and 5 bases at J, with 10 bases between. Written as DNA, the CDR3 is TGCAGCGTTGAAGAAAGCCAGGGGGAGACCCAGTACTTC. It is translated as CSVEESQGETQYF.

J is TRBJ2-7 and V is TRBV3-1; 9 bases align to TRBD2. This CDR3 has 17 residues. The V and J ends lost 5 bases and 3 bases, in that order; junction bases with no gene match: 14. The germline CDR1 and CDR2 sequences are LGHDT and YNNKEL (reference sequence). This CDR3 reads CASSAGTSKGKGYEQYF. In nucleotides, the CDR3 is TGTGCCAGCAGCGCCGGGACTAGCAAGGGTAAAGGCTACGAGCAGTACTTC.

The V gene is TRBV5-1, the J gene TRBJ2-5, with 7 nucleotides matching TRBD1. CDR3 length: 14 amino acids. Germline assignment: CDR1 SGHRS and CDR2 YFSETQ. The junction had 5 bases not matched to a gene; V was cut back by 4 bases and J by 2 bases. The DNA of the CDR3 is TGCGCCAGCAGCCGGGACAGTTTTCAAGAGACCCAGTACTTC. Protein sequence: CASSRDSFQETQYF.

The rearrangement links TRBV2 to TRBJ1-4; 8 nucleotides align to TRBD1. V dropped 7 bases and J dropped 7; count of bases not matched to a gene: 5. This CDR3 contains 13 residues. Germline assignment: CDR1 SNHLY and CDR2 FYNNEI. The CDR3 bases are TGTGCCAGCAAGGGACAGGCTAGTGAAAAACTGTTTTTT. This gives the protein CASKGQASEKLFF. The entire variable domain, with the rest obtained from reference TRBV2 and TRBJ1-4, is as follows: EPEVTQTPSHQVTQMGQEVILRCVPISNHLYFYWYRQILGQKVEFLVSFYNNEISEKSEIFDDQFSVERPDGSNFTLKIRSTKLEDSAMYFCASKGQASEKLFFGSGTQLSVL.

This clonotype came up a few times. This chain connects TRBV5-1 to TRBJ2-3; D is possibly TRBD1 or TRBD2 (6 bases each). This CDR3 has 14 amino acids. The germline V and J ends were trimmed by 0 bases and 7 bases, with 12 bases remaining between them. The germline CDR1 and CDR2 sequences are SGHRS and YFSETQ. CDR3 in DNA: TGCGCCAGCAGCTTGGCCGGGGGCCCAAATACGCAGTATTTT. It is translated as CASSLAGGPNTQYF.

A remark on this clonotype: A single base separates this from a much larger clone, so it may be a read error. The chain has TRBV12-3 or TRBV12-4 and TRBJ2-1, with D unclear. Between the trimmed V and J ends, which lost 1 base and 13 bases, there was a span of 14 bases. This CDR3 has 13 residues. CDR3 bases: TGTGCCAGCAGTTTAGGTGGGATCGAGACCCAGTTCTTC. It codes for CASSLGGIETQFF.

The chain combines TRBV28 with TRBJ1-1, with D tentatively TRBD1 (5 bases). CDR3 length: 14 residues. The germline V gene encodes CDR1 MDHEN and CDR2 SYDVKM. Trimming cost V 4 bases and J 0 bases, with 9 bases left between them. The CDR3 DNA reads as TGTGCCAGCAGTTCCCTGGACATGAACACTGAAGCTTTCTTT. It yields the protein CASSSLDMNTEAFF.

V usage is TRBV20-1 and J usage is TRBJ2-5; 7 nucleotides line up with TRBD2. The better agreement between TRBJ2-4 and the DNA end casts doubt on the J call. Germline lookup yields CDR1 DFQATT and CDR2 SNEGSKA (reference sequence). This CDR3 comprises 13 residues. CDR3 nucleotides: TGCAGTGCCCGGAGGGGAGGGATAAACATTCAGTACTTC. Protein sequence: CSARRGGINIQYF.

As to this clonotype: A junction end diverges from the germline sequence, so it may reflect a read error. The chain couples TRBV14 to TRBJ2-7; tentative D call: TRBD1 (6 bases). Germline CDR1 SGHDN, CDR2 FVKESK. CDR3 length equals 14 residues. DNA of the CDR3: TGTGCTAGCAGCCAAGTTATAGGGGGCTACGAGCAGTACTTC. Translating it yields CASSQVIGGYEQYF.

The table lists this clonotype with a few counts. The V gene is TRBV6-5, the J gene TRBJ2-3, with D possibly being TRBD1 or TRBD2 (5 bases each). Germline lookup yields CDR1 MNHEY and CDR2 SVGAGI. The CDR3 contains 14 residues. Trimming cost V 10 bases and J 0 bases, with 14 bases left between them. Here the CDR3 DNA reads TGTGCCACTTCACGGGGCACTAGCACAGATACGCAGTATTTT. Translated: CATSRGTSTDTQYF.

The chain links TRBV5-6 to TRBJ2-7, with 10 nucleotides matching TRBD2. The CDR3 consists of 20 residues. Germline values: CDR1 SGHDT, CDR2 YYEEEE. V gave up 3 bases and J gave up 6 bases; unmatched junction bases: 24. The CDR3 spells CASSWATGFATSGILAEQYF. In nucleotides, the CDR3 is TGTGCCAGCAGCTGGGCGACAGGGTTCGCTACTAGCGGGATATTGGCCGAGCAGTACTTC.

The V call is TRBV24-1, the J call TRBJ2-1; D unclear. V lost 2 bases to trimming and J lost 5 bases, with 3 bases between them. From germline, CDR1 is KGHDR and CDR2 SFDVKD. The CDR3 contains 12 residues. This CDR3 reads CATSDYDNEQFF. CDR3 sequence (DNA): TGTGCCACCAGTGATTATGACAATGAGCAGTTCTTC.

The chain joins TRBV6-1 to TRBJ1-4; D gene uncertain. The CDR3 is 15 amino acids. The V gene lost 4 bases and the J gene lost 0 bases, with 9 bases spanning the gap. Germline-derived CDR1 and CDR2 are MNHNS and SASEGT. The CDR3 protein is CASSVTAATNEKLFF. The CDR3 region has the DNA TGTGCCAGCAGTGTAACAGCCGCAACTAATGAAAAACTGTTTTTT.

About this clonotype itself: A much larger clonotype is one base distant, so this may be a read error. This rearrangement joins TRBV6-2 or TRBV6-3 to TRBJ2-5, with 7 positions matching TRBD2. V was clipped by 5 bases and J by 4 bases; unmatched bases: 4. This CDR3 region has 13 residues. CDR1 MNHEY and CDR2 SVGEGT come from the germline V gene. CDR3 DNA: TGTGCCAGCAGTGAAGCGGGACGAGAGACCCAGTACTTC. Translation gives CASSEAGRETQYF.

This chain links TRBV7-9 with TRBJ2-1, with a possible D match to TRBD1 (5 bases). The CDR3 length is 14 residues. Germline CDR1 and CDR2: SEHNR and FQNEAQ (reference sequence). V shed 3 bases and J shed 4 bases, with 10 bases lying between them. The CDR3 DNA reads TGTGCCAGCAGCTTGATTGACAGTTACAATGAGCAGTTCTTC. Its protein is CASSLIDSYNEQFF. Full variable domain (missing parts from reference TRBV7-9 and TRBJ2-1): DTGVSQNPRHKITKRGQNVTFRCDPISEHNRLYWYRQTLGQGPEFLTYFQNEAQLEKSRLLSDRFSAERPKGSFSTLEIQRTEQGDSAMYLCASSLIDSYNEQFFGPGTRLTVL.

This sequence joins TRBV12-3 or TRBV12-4 and TRBJ1-4; 9 bases match TRBD1. This CDR3 comprises 16 residues. V shed 5 bases, J shed 4 bases, and the junction held 8 bases outside the gene matches. CDR3: CASSLGQGVGNEKLFF. The CDR3 DNA follows: TGTGCCAGCAGTCTGGGACAGGGAGTAGGTAATGAAAAACTGTTTTTT.